This TCR beta chain was observed in a study of blood T cell repertoires in COVID-19. In the source study's methods: Using reference gene primer amplification, nucleated cell counts were estimated. Assay used: immunoSEQ multiplex PCR; TCRdb lists only in-frame clones, some missing. The V and J calls and clone size come from that table; D and trimming were worked out from the DNA. The sample shows 110,000 to 150,000 clones, roughly 80% of them seen only once. Trimming took 5 bases from V and 8 from J; bases not matched to a gene: 7. CDR3 length: 13 amino acids. Germline V lookup: CDR1 LNHDA, CDR2 SQIVND (reference sequence).

Sequenced: PBMCs or T cells enriched from blood (not recorded which). The V gene is TRBV19, the J gene TRBJ1-2, with 8 bases that match TRBD1. The TCR comes from a man over 45 who had recovered from COVID-19. The CDR3 DNA is TGTGCCAGTAGTGCCCAGGGGGCGCAGGGCTACACCTTC. Encoded protein: CASSAQGAQGYTF.